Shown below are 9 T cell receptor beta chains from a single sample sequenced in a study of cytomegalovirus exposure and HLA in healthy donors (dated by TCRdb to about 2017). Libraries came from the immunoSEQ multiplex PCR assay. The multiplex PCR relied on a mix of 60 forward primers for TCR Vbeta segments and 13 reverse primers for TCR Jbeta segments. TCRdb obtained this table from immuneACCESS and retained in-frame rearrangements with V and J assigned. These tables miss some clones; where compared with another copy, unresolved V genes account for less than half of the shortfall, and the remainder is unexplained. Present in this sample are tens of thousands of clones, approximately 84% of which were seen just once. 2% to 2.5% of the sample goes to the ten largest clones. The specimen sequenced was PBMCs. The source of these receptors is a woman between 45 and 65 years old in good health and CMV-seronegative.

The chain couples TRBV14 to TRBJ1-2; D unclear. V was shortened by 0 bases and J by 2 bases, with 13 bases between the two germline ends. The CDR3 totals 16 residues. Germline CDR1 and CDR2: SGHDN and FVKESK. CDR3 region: CASSQDLLGSNYGYTF. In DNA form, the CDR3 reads TGTGCCAGCAGCCAAGACCTGCTCGGGTCCAACTATGGCTACACCTTC.

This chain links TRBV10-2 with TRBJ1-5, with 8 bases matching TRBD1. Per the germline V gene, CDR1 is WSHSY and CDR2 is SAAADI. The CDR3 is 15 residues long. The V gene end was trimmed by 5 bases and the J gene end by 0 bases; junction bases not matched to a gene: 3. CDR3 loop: CASSLTGDSNQPQHF. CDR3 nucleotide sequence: TGCGCCAGCAGTTTGACAGGGGATAGCAATCAGCCCCAGCATTTT.

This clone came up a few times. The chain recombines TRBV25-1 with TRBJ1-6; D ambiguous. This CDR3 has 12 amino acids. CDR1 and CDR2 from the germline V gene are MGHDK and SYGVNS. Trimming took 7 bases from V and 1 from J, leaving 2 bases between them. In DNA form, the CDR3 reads TGTGCCAGCACGTCCTATAATTCACCCCTCCACTTT. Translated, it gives CASTSYNSPLHF.

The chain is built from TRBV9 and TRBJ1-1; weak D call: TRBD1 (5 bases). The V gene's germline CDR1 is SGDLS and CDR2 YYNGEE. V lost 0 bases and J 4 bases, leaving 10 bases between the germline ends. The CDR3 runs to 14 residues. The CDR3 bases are TGTGCCAGCAGCGTAGACCAGGGTGGCACTGAAGCTTTCTTT. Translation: CASSVDQGGTEAFF.

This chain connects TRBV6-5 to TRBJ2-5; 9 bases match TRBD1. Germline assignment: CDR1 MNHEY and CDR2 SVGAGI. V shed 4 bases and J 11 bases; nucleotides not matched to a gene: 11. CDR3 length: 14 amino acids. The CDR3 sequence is CASSSFNRGREQYF. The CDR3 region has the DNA TGTGCCAGCAGTTCCTTTAACAGGGGGCGAGAGCAGTACTTC.

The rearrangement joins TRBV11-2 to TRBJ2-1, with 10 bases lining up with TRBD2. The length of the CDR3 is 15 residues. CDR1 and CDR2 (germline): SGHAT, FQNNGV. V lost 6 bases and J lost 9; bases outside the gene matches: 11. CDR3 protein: CASRPGAGGPGEQFF. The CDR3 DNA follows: TGTGCCAGCAGGCCAGGAGCGGGAGGGCCGGGTGAGCAGTTCTTC.

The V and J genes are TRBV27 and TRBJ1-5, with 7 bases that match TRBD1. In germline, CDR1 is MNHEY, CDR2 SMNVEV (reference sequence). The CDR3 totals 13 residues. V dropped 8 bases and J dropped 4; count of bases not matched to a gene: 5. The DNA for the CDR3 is TGTGCCAGCGCGAACAGGGGAAATCAGCCCCAGCATTTT. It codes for CASANRGNQPQHF.

The CDR3 DNA reads as TGTGCCAGCAGCCCCTTGGGGGGGACTGGAAACACCATATATTTT. Translated, it gives CASSPLGGTGNTIYF. The chain is built from TRBV7-2 and TRBJ1-3; a possible D gene is TRBD1 (5 bases). The V and J ends lost 5 bases and 2 bases respectively, with 13 bases between them. Germline loops: CDR1 SGHTA, CDR2 FQGNSA. CDR3 length: 15 residues.

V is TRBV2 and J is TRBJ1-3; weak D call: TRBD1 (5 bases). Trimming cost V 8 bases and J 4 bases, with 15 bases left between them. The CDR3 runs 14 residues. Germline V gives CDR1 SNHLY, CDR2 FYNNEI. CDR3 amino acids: CASATQGLGNTIYF. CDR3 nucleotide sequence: TGTGCCAGCGCCACCCAGGGACTCGGAAACACCATATATTTT.